This T cell receptor beta chain was retrieved from a study of cytotoxic CD8 clonotypes in ibrutinib-treated CLL. For the study at large: Partial responses numbered around 24 and complete responses 2; after a median about 62 months, about 14 stayed remitted and roughly twelve progressed.

Assay used: immunoSEQ multiplex PCR; TCRdb lists only in-frame clones, some missing. The repertoire holds some 160,000 clones, with 70% to 85% as singletons. Notes on this clone: Its cognate antigen is unknown.

Broader study findings: Baseline clonality was higher than in age-matched healthy donors and moved in step with circulating CD8+ T-cell counts.

This CDR3 contains 21 residues. The ends were cut back, 0 bases at V and 2 bases at J, with 31 bases in the middle. CDR1 is GTSNPN and CDR2 is SVGIG in the germline V gene (reference sequence). The receptor was derived from a human donor with chronic lymphocytic leukemia. V usage is TRBV30 and J usage is TRBJ1-2; D may be TRBD1 (6 bases). The sequencing here drew on PBMCs, taken after 12 months of ibrutinib treatment. The CDR3 protein is CAWSVSGVRRVGETGNYGYTF. The DNA of the CDR3 is TGTGCCTGGAGTGTGTCAGGGGTGCGTCGGGTCGGGGAAACGGGCAACTATGGCTACACCTTC.